The entry that follows covers one T cell receptor beta chain sequence. The antigen remains undetermined. Co-extraction yielded RNA and DNA from around 20-30 mg of unsorted bulk tissue. Over 85% of the cells in every tumor sample were viable tumor cells. The record originates from a study of tumor-infiltrating lymphocytes in primary liver carcinoma. Regarding the study as a whole: Significantly greater top-250-clone fractions characterized tumors relative to blood (p = 0.039). Found in all five tumor regions were only about 7.5-25% of top clones.

With 0 bases removed from V and 5 bases from J, the gap between germline ends came to 12 bases. CDR1 is MNHEY, CDR2 SVGEGT, per germline. The CDR3 is made up of 15 amino acids. TCR beta cDNA came from about 500 ng total RNA, primed with a constant-region primer. Three-round nested multiplex PCR performed with slightly modified ARM-PCR produced the TCR beta libraries. Primers for the first two PCR rounds were TRBV1-TRBV30 forward primers and a C-beta reverse primer (about 9 cycles per round). A single record per CDR3 protein comes from TCRdb applying MiXCR to the multiplex PCR reads. Among approximately 110,000 distinct CDR3 sequences listed, 64% were seen once.

The sample comprised liver tumor tissue from sampling region 3. Subset denoted: tumor region T3, left-lateral pole. This TCR was recovered from an older woman with primary liver carcinoma and hepatitis B virus infection. V is TRBV6-2 or TRBV6-3 and J is TRBJ2-3; D is unresolved. This CDR3 is CASSYSFPRRDTQYF. CDR3 DNA: TGTGCCAGCAGTTACTCGTTCCCTCGAAGAGATACGCAGTATTTT.